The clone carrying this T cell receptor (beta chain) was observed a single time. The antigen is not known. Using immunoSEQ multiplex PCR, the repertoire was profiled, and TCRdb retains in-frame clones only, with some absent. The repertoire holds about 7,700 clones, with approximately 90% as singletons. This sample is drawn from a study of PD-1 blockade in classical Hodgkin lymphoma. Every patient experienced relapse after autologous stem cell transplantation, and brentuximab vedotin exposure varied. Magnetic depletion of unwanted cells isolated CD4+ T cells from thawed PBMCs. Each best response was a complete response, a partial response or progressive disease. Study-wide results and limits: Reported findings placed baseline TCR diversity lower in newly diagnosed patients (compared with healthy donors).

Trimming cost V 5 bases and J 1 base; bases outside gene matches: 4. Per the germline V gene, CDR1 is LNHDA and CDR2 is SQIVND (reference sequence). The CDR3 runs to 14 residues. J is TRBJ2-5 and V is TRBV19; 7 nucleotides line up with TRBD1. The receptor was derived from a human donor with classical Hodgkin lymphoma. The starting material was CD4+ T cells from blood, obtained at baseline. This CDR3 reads CASSRTGAQETQYF. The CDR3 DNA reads TGTGCCAGTAGTCGAACAGGGGCCCAAGAGACCCAGTACTTC.